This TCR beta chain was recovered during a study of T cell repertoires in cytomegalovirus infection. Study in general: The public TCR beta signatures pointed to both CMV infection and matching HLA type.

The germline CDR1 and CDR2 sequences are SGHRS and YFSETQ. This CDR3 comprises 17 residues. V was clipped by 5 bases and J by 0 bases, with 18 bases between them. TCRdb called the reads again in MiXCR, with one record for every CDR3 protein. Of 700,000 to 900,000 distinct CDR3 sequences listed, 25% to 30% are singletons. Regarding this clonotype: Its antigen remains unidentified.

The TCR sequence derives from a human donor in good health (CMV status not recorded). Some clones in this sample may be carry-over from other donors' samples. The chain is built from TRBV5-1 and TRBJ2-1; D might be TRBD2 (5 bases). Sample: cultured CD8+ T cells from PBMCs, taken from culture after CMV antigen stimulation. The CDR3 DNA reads TGCGCCAGCAGTCCCTCCGCGGGCGACTACTCCTACAATGAGCAGTTCTTC. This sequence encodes CASSPSAGDYSYNEQFF.